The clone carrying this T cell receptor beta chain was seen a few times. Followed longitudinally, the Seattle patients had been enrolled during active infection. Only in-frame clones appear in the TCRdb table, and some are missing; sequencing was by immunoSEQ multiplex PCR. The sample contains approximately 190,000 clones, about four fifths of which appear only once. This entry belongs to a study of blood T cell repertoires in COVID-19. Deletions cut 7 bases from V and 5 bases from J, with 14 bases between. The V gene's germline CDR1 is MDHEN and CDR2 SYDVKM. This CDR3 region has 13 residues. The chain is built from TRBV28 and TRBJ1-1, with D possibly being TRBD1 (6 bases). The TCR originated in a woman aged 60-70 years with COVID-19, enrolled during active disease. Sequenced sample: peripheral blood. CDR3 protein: CASTVGARTEAFF. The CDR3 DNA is TGTGCCAGCACCGTGGGGGCGCGGACTGAAGCTTTCTTT.